The clone carrying this TCR beta chain was detected only once. Its antigen is undetermined. The germline CDR1 and CDR2 sequences are MNHNY and SVGAGI (reference sequence). The CDR3 consists of 12 residues. V dropped 8 bases and J dropped 2 bases, with 7 bases sitting between them. This record belongs to a study of Ad26.COV2.S vaccination and SARS-CoV-2 variants. The treatment denotes: 15 to 20 received Ad26.COV2.S at low or high dose, single or two shots; about five received placebo; per-sample allocation not given. Sampling was done on day 63 after the first vaccine or placebo injection. Produced via immunoSEQ multiplex PCR; TCRdb's table is partial and in-frame only. The sample comprises approximately 350,000 clones, about 83% of which are singletons, and about 8% rests with the top ten. Findings of the study overall: CD8+ and CD4+ T cells specific for spike reportedly responded with substantial breadth after vaccination.

The material sequenced was peripheral blood, taken in a trial of Ad26.COV2.S vaccine versus placebo. The chain links TRBV6-6 to TRBJ2-1; unclear D gene. The source is a person aged 18 to 59 who received the Ad26.COV2.S COVID-19 vaccine or a placebo. CDR3 amino acids: CASGGPYNEQFF. The CDR3 region has the DNA TGTGCCAGCGGTGGGCCCTACAATGAGCAGTTCTTC.